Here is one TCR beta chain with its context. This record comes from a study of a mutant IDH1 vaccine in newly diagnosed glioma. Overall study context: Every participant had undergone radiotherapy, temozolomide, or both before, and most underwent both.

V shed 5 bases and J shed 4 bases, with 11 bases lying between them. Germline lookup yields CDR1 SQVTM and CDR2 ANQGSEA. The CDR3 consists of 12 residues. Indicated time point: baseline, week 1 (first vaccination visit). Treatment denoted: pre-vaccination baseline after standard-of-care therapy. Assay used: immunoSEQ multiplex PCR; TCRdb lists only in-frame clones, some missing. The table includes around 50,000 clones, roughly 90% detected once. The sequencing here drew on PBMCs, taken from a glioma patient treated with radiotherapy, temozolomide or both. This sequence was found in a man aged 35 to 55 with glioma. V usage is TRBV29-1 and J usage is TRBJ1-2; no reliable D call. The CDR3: CSVFDAGYGYTF. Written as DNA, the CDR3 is TGCAGCGTTTTCGACGCTGGCTATGGCTACACCTTC. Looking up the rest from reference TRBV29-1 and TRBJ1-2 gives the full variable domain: SAVISQKPSRDICQRGTSLTIQCQVDSQVTMMFWYRQQPGQSLTLIATANQGSEATYESGFVIDKFPISRPNLTFSTLTVSNMSPEDSSIYLCSVFDAGYGYTFGSGTRLTVV.